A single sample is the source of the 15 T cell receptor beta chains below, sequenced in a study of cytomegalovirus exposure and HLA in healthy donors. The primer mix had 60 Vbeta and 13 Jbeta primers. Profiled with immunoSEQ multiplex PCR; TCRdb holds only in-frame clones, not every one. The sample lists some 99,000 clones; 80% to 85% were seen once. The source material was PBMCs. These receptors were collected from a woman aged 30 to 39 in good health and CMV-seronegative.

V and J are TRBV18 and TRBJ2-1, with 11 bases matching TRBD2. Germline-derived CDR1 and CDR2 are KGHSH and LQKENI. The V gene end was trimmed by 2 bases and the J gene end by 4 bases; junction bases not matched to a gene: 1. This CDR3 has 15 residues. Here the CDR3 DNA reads TGTGCCAGCTCACCAAGACTAGCGGGGTACAATGAGCAGTTCTTC. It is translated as CASSPRLAGYNEQFF.

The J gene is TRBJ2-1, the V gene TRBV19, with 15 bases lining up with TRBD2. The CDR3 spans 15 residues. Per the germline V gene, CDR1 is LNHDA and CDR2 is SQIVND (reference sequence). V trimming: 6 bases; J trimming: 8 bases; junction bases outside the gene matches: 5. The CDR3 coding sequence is TGTGCCAGTAGAGGACTAGCGGGGGGGGTGGATGAGCAGTTCTTC. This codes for CASRGLAGGVDEQFF.

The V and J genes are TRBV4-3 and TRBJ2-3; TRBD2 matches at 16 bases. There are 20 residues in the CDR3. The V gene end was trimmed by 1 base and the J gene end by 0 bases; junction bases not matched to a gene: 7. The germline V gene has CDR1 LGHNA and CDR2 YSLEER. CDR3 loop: CASSQVLGTSGRDSTDTQYF. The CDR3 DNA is TGCGCCAGCAGCCAAGTCCTCGGGACTAGCGGGAGGGACAGCACAGATACGCAGTATTTT.

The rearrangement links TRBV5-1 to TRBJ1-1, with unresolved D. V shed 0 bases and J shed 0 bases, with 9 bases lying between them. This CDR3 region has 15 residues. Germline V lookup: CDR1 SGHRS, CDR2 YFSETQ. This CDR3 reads CASSLDGDVNTEAFF. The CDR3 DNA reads TGCGCCAGCAGCTTGGACGGGGATGTGAACACTGAAGCTTTCTTT.

CDR3 in DNA: TGCGCCAGCGGAAAGGGGCAGGAAACCGGGGAGCTGTTTTTT. Protein: CASGKGQETGELFF. The V call is TRBV5-1, the J call TRBJ2-2, with a weak D call TRBD1 (5 bases). V lost 7 bases and J lost 5, with 15 bases in between. The CDR3 covers 14 residues. CDR1 is SGHRS and CDR2 is YFSETQ in the germline V gene.

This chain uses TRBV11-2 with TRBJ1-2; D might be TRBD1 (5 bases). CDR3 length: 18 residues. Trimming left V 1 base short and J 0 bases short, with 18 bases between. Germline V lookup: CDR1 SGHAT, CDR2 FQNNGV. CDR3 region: CASSLAFRGQESNYGYTF. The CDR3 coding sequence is TGTGCCAGCAGCTTAGCGTTTAGGGGCCAGGAGTCTAACTATGGCTACACCTTC. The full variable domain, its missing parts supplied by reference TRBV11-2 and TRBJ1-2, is EAGVAQSPRYKIIEKRQSVAFWCNPISGHATLYWYQQILGQGPKLLIQFQNNGVVDDSQLPKDRFSAERLKGVDSTLKIQPAKLEDSAVYLCASSLAFRGQESNYGYTFGSGTRLTVV.

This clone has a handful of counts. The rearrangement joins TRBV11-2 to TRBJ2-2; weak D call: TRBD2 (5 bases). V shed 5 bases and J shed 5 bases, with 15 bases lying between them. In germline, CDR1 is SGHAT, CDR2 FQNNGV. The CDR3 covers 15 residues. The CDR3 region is CASSPTREPTGELFF. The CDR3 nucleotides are TGTGCCAGCAGCCCGACCCGGGAACCAACCGGGGAGCTGTTTTTT.

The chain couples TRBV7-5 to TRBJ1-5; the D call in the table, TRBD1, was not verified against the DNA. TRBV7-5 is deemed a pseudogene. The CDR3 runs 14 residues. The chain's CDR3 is CARRRTGFDQPQHF. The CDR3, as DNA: TGTGCCAGAAGACGGACAGGGTTCGATCAGCCCCAGCATTTT.

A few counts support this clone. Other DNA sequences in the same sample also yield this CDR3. The CDR3 reads CASSSRNDRGWEQYF. CDR3 DNA: TGTGCCAGCAGTTCCCGAAACGACAGGGGGTGGGAGCAGTACTTC. The chain couples TRBV27 to TRBJ2-7; 9 bases match TRBD1. The CDR3 extends over 15 amino acids. Germline assignment: CDR1 MNHEY and CDR2 SMNVEV (reference sequence). The J segment lost 7 bases and the V segment lost 4 bases, leaving 11 bases of the junction unmatched.

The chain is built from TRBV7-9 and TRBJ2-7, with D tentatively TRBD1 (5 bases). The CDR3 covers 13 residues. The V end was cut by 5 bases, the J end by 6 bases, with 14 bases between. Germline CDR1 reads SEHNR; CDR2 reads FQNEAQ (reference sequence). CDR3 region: CASSVQVNGEQYF. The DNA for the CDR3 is TGTGCCAGCAGCGTACAGGTGAACGGCGAGCAGTACTTC.

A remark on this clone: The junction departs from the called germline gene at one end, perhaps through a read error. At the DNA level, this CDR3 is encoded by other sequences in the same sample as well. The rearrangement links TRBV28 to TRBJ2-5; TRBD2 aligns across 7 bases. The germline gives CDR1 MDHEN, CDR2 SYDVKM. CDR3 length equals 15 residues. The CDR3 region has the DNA TGTGCTAGCAGTAATCCCGGGACTACAGGAGAGACCCAGTACTTC. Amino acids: CASSNPGTTGETQYF.

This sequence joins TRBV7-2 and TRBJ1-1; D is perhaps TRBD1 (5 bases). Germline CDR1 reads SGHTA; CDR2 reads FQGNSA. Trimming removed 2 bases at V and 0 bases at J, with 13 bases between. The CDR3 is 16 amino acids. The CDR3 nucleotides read TGTGCCAGCAGCTTAACCGGCGAGACAGTGAACACTGAAGCTTTCTTT. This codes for CASSLTGETVNTEAFF.

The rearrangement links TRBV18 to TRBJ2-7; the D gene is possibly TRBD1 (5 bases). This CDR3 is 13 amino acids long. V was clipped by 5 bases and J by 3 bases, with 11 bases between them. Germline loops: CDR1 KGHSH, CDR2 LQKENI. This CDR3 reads CASSSDTNYEQYF. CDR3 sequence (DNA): TGTGCCAGCTCATCGGACACTAACTACGAGCAGTACTTC.

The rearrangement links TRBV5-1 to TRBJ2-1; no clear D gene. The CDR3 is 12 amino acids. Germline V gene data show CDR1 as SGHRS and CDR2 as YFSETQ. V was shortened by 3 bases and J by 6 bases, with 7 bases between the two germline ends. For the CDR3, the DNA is TGCGCCAGCAGCTACTTCTTCAATGAGCAGTTCTTC. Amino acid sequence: CASSYFFNEQFF.

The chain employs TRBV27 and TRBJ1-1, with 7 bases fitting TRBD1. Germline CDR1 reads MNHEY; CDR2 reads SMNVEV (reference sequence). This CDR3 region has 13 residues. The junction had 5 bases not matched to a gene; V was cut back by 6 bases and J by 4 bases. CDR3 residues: CASRTGTVTEAFF. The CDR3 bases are TGTGCCAGCAGGACAGGGACGGTCACTGAAGCTTTCTTT.